This record concerns one T cell receptor (beta chain) sequence. The antigen is unknown. This entry is derived from a study of shared clonotypes between healthy human individuals. At the deep level, the assay was run. Using immunoSEQ multiplex PCR, the repertoire was profiled, and TCRdb retains in-frame clones only, with some absent. The sample lists around 2.3 million clones, 95% occurring once. Study-wide results and caveats: A reduction in generation probabilities was seen for non-shared clonotypes relative to those shared by all four donors. Between a few donors, naive CD4 clonotypes were shared at a level of approximately 5%.

This CDR3 has 13 residues. V was clipped by 4 bases and J by 2 bases, with 12 bases between them. CDR1 is SQVTM, CDR2 ANQGSEA, per germline. Sequenced sample: naive CD4+ T cells sorted from blood. Sample subset: CD45RA+ positively selected. This chain uses TRBV29-1 with TRBJ2-7, with TRBD1 as a possible D gene (6 bases). The TCR was taken from a man between 18 and 35 years old in good health. The CDR3: CSVGATGAYEQYF. The CDR3 coding sequence is TGCAGCGTTGGTGCGACAGGAGCCTACGAGCAGTACTTC.